The 25 T cell receptor beta chains in this list originate from one sample, sequenced in a study of OX40 agonist ivuxolimab in advanced cancers. TCRdb's copy holds only in-frame clones and misses some; the assay was immunoSEQ multiplex PCR. The sample consists of some 30,000 clones, 80% to 95% of them appearing once. This material consisted of CD4+ or CD8+ T cells sorted from blood, taken in a trial of the OX40 agonist ivuxolimab. The receptors stem from an adult with an advanced solid tumor such as melanoma, head and neck, liver or kidney cancer.

The chain has TRBV5-5 and TRBJ2-2, with D unresolved. V was cut by 0 bases and J by 0 bases, with 6 bases left in between. The germline V gene encodes CDR1 SGHKS and CDR2 YYEKEE (reference sequence). CDR3 length: 15 residues. The CDR3 nucleotides read TGTGCCAGCAGCTTGGGGTGGACGAACACCGGGGAGCTGTTTTTT. Its translation is CASSLGWTNTGELFF.

V is TRBV11-2 and J is TRBJ2-7; D not certain. The CDR3 totals 11 residues. V was trimmed by 3 bases and J by 3 bases, leaving 3 bases between them. Germline values: CDR1 SGHAT, CDR2 FQNNGV. The CDR3 is CASSLYYEQYF. The DNA of the CDR3 is TGTGCCAGCAGCTTGTACTACGAGCAGTACTTC.

This clone showed up just once. The V gene is TRBV14, the J gene TRBJ1-4, with D hard to call. Germline V gene lookup returns CDR1 SGHDN and CDR2 FVKESK. Trimming took 1 base from V and 3 from J, leaving 9 bases between them. The CDR3 sequence is 15 residues long. CDR3 in DNA: TGTGCCAGCAGCCAAGTCCGGGCGGCTAATGAAAAACTGTTTTTT. Protein: CASSQVRAANEKLFF.

V gene TRBV9 combines with J gene TRBJ1-2; no reliable D call. The CDR3 is 12 residues long. Looked up from germline, CDR1 is SGDLS and CDR2 is YYNGEE. Deletions cut 0 bases from V and 6 bases from J, with 6 bases between. The CDR3 sequence is CASSVARDGYTF. CDR3 coding DNA: TGTGCCAGCAGCGTAGCTCGGGATGGCTACACCTTC.

In DNA form, the CDR3 reads TGTGCCAGCAGTTTCCCTTCGTCGGAGGTGTTTTCTGGAAACACCATATATTTT. This translates into CASSFPSSEVFSGNTIYF. This chain connects TRBV28 to TRBJ1-3; no definite D call. The germline V gene encodes CDR1 MDHEN and CDR2 SYDVKM. V lost 3 bases, J lost 1 base, and 19 bases lay in between. There are 18 residues in the CDR3.

V and J are TRBV29-1 and TRBJ2-2; 8 bases match TRBD1. The CDR3 length is 14 residues. The V gene's germline CDR1 is SQVTM and CDR2 ANQGSEA. Losses at the gene ends were 3 bases for V and 5 bases for J; bases not matched to a gene: 5. The CDR3 bases are TGCAGCGTTGAGCAGGGGGCGCTTACCGGGGAGCTGTTTTTT. Translation: CSVEQGALTGELFF.

The J gene is TRBJ1-4, the V gene TRBV7-9; maybe TRBD1 (6 bases). The CDR3 totals 16 residues. Trimming took 5 bases from V and 4 from J, leaving 17 bases between them. Per the germline V gene, CDR1 is SEHNR and CDR2 is FQNEAQ (reference sequence). The DNA of the CDR3 is TGTGCCAGCAGCCTGGGGGGGGCCCCAGGTAATGAAAAACTGTTTTTT. Translating it yields CASSLGGAPGNEKLFF.

The CDR3 nucleotides read TGCGCCAGCAGCTTGTACGTAGCGAGCTCCTACAATGAGCAGTTCTTC. It codes for CASSLYVASSYNEQFF. J is TRBJ2-1 and V is TRBV5-1; a weak D match, TRBD2 (5 bases). The CDR3 is made up of 16 amino acids. Trimming removed 1 base from V and 0 bases from J, with 11 bases in between. Germline CDR1 reads SGHRS; CDR2 reads YFSETQ.

The chain combines TRBV30 with TRBJ1-1; D is uncertain. The CDR3 is 12 amino acids. CDR1 is GTSNPN and CDR2 is SVGIG in the germline V gene (reference sequence). V gave up 1 base and J gave up 5 bases, with 8 bases separating them. The CDR3 loop reads CAWSGVVTEAFF. The CDR3 DNA follows: TGTGCCTGGAGTGGGGTAGTTACTGAAGCTTTCTTT. Full variable domain (missing parts from reference TRBV30 and TRBJ1-1): SQTIHQWPATLVQPVGSPLSLECTVEGTSNPNLYWYRQAAGRGLQLLFYSVGIGQISSEVPQNLSASRPQDRQFILSSKKLLLSDSGFYLCAWSGVVTEAFFGQGTRLTVV.

The chain links TRBV19 to TRBJ2-7; TRBD2 aligns across 7 bases. Trimming at V came to 8 bases and at J to 4 bases, leaving 8 bases not matched to a gene. CDR1 and CDR2 (germline): LNHDA, SQIVND (reference sequence). The CDR3 is 13 residues long. The CDR3 coding sequence is TGTGCCAGTTCGGGGGAGGGCCAATACGAGCAGTACTTC. As protein: CASSGEGQYEQYF.

The V call is TRBV7-2, the J call TRBJ2-4, with D perhaps TRBD2 (6 bases). Germline loops: CDR1 SGHTA, CDR2 FQGNSA. This CDR3 is 14 amino acids long. The ends were cut back, 1 base at V and 5 bases at J, with 9 bases in the middle. This CDR3 is CASSLVGGENIQYF. CDR3 bases: TGTGCCAGCAGCTTAGTTGGAGGGGAAAACATTCAGTACTTC.

J is TRBJ2-4 and V is TRBV28; 15 bases are shared with TRBD2. CDR3 size: 17 residues. V shed 5 bases and J 7 bases; nucleotides not matched to a gene: 9. Germline V gene data show CDR1 as MDHEN and CDR2 as SYDVKM. The CDR3 region has the DNA TGTGCCAGCAGTCCCGGACTAGCGGGAGGGCCGGGGAACATTCAGTACTTC. Amino acids: CASSPGLAGGPGNIQYF.

The gene calls are TRBV11-1 and TRBJ2-2; D ambiguous. Germline V gene lookup returns CDR1 SGHAT and CDR2 FQDESV (reference sequence). CDR3 size: 13 residues. Trimming took off 10 bases at V and 3 bases at J, with 12 bases between the two ends. The CDR3 is CATWGSHTGELFF. DNA for the CDR3: TGTGCCACCTGGGGTTCCCACACCGGGGAGCTGTTTTTT.

The chain couples TRBV7-2 to TRBJ2-1; 7 bases fit TRBD2. The germline CDR1 and CDR2 sequences are SGHTA and FQGNSA. The CDR3 consists of 15 residues. With 0 bases clipped from V and 6 bases from J, the junction kept 5 bases outside the gene matches. CDR3 region: CASSLAAGAGNEQFF. The CDR3 bases are TGTGCCAGCAGCTTAGCGGCGGGAGCGGGCAATGAGCAGTTCTTC.

The J gene is TRBJ2-7, the V gene TRBV9; D is unclear. CDR3 length: 15 amino acids. Per germline, CDR1 SGDLS and CDR2 YYNGEE. V dropped 4 bases and J dropped 1 base, with 15 bases sitting between them. CDR3 sequence (DNA): TGTGCCAGCAGCCCTTGGCTCACGGGTTCCTACGAGCAGTACTTC. The encoded protein is CASSPWLTGSYEQYF.

The V gene is TRBV7-3, the J gene TRBJ1-1; D gene ambiguous. The CDR3 runs to 15 residues. Germline V CDR1 and CDR2: SGHTA, FQGTGA. V was shortened by 1 base and J by 2 bases, with 11 bases between the two germline ends. The DNA for the CDR3 is TGTGCCAGCAGCTTAATTGGGGAAACCAACACTGAAGCTTTCTTT. Translating gives CASSLIGETNTEAFF.

The CDR3 sequence is CASSPNSGDVDTQYF. The CDR3 region has the DNA TGTGCCAGCAGCCCGAACTCAGGGGACGTGGATACGCAGTATTTT. The chain links TRBV13 to TRBJ2-3; possibly TRBD1 for D (6 bases). V was pared by 5 bases and J by 6 bases, with 18 bases between. Germline V gene data show CDR1 as PRHDT and CDR2 as FYEKMQ (reference sequence). The CDR3 spans 15 residues.

This sequence joins TRBV11-2 and TRBJ2-1; no clear D. This CDR3 comprises 10 residues. Germline V gene sequence: CDR1 SGHAT, CDR2 FQNNGV. The V end was cut by 3 bases, the J end by 6 bases, with 0 bases between. As DNA, the CDR3 is TGTGCCAGCAGCTTCAATGAGCAGTTCTTC. This gives the protein CASSFNEQFF.

This clone was observed a single time. The chain has TRBV4-3 and TRBJ2-2; D remains ambiguous. This CDR3 contains 14 residues. Germline assignment: CDR1 LGHNA and CDR2 YSLEER. V dropped 0 bases and J dropped 3 bases, with 5 bases sitting between them. CDR3 residues: CASSQERYTGELFF. CDR3 nucleotide sequence: TGCGCCAGCAGCCAAGAAAGGTACACCGGGGAGCTGTTTTTT.

The chain combines TRBV9 with TRBJ2-3; 10 bases align to TRBD1. Losses at the gene ends were 2 bases for V and 4 bases for J; bases not matched to a gene: 1. The CDR3 loop spans 14 amino acids. CDR1 is SGDLS, CDR2 YYNGEE, per germline. The DNA of the CDR3 is TGTGCCAGCAGCGTGACAGGGGGCTCAGATACGCAGTATTTT. Encoded protein: CASSVTGGSDTQYF.

CDR3 nucleotides: TGTGCCAGCAGCGGGACCGGGACTAGGTCCTACAATGAGCAGTTCTTC. Protein: CASSGTGTRSYNEQFF. This chain links TRBV7-9 with TRBJ2-1, with 8 bases lining up with TRBD2. V shed 5 bases, J shed 1 base, and the junction held 7 bases outside the gene matches. There are 16 residues in the CDR3. Germline V lookup: CDR1 SEHNR, CDR2 FQNEAQ (reference sequence).

The chain carries TRBV19 and TRBJ1-4; 9 bases match TRBD1. CDR1 and CDR2 (germline): LNHDA, SQIVND (reference sequence). The CDR3 totals 21 residues. The J segment lost 0 bases and the V segment lost 6 bases, leaving 20 bases of the junction unmatched. The CDR3 DNA follows: TGTGCCAGTAGCCCCGGGACAGGGTCCGACCCCTTAGTTGCAACTAATGAAAAACTGTTTTTT. Translating it yields CASSPGTGSDPLVATNEKLFF.

A word on this clone: Distinct nucleotide sequences in the sample also encode this CDR3. This sequence joins TRBV7-9 and TRBJ2-1, with TRBD1 identical over 10 bases. CDR1 and CDR2 (germline): SEHNR, FQNEAQ (reference sequence). The CDR3 runs to 12 residues. The V gene end was trimmed by 4 bases and the J gene end by 11 bases; junction bases not matched to a gene: 2. The CDR3 DNA reads TGTGCCAGCAGCTCGGACAGGGGGAAGCAGTTCTTC. Its protein is CASSSDRGKQFF.

The J gene is TRBJ1-4, the V gene TRBV6-1; D gene uncertain. The CDR3 is made up of 11 amino acids. Trimming stripped 3 bases from V and 8 bases from J, with 4 bases between. Germline CDR1 and CDR2: MNHNS and SASEGT. CDR3 amino acids: CASSDGEKLFF. The CDR3 nucleotides are TGTGCCAGCAGTGACGGGGAAAAACTGTTTTTT.

The chain is built from TRBV27 and TRBJ1-5; 10 bases fit TRBD1. Per the germline V gene, CDR1 is MNHEY and CDR2 is SMNVEV (reference sequence). The CDR3 length is 17 residues. V gave up 0 bases and J gave up 6 bases; unmatched junction bases: 8. The CDR3 DNA follows: TGTGCCAGCAGTTTATCACCCGGGACAGGGGTTACTCAGCCCCAGCATTTT. It specifies CASSLSPGTGVTQPQHF.